The T cell receptor beta chain under discussion was sequenced for a study of cytomegalovirus exposure and HLA in healthy donors. Whole-study findings and limits: Fewer N-insertions (relative to the roughly 630-donor mean) were reportedly seen in an Asian-associated ancestry cluster in a later analysis.

V shed 3 bases, J shed 5 bases, and the junction held 1 base outside the gene matches. The CDR3 length is 11 residues. Germline-derived CDR1 and CDR2 are GTSNPN and SVGIG (reference sequence). PCR amplification relied on 60 Vbeta primers (plus 13 Jbeta primers). Measured with immunoSEQ multiplex PCR; TCRdb has only the in-frame clones, and not every one. The table has 95,000 to 150,000 clones, roughly 83% seen once; the top ten hold over 15%. As regards this clone: Its antigen remains unknown.

Sequenced sample: PBMCs. The source is a young man in good health and CMV-seropositive. V usage is TRBV30 and J usage is TRBJ2-7; 7 nucleotides align to TRBD2. The CDR3 spells CAWSLADEQYF. CDR3 nucleotide sequence: TGTGCCTGGAGCCTAGCGGACGAGCAGTACTTC.